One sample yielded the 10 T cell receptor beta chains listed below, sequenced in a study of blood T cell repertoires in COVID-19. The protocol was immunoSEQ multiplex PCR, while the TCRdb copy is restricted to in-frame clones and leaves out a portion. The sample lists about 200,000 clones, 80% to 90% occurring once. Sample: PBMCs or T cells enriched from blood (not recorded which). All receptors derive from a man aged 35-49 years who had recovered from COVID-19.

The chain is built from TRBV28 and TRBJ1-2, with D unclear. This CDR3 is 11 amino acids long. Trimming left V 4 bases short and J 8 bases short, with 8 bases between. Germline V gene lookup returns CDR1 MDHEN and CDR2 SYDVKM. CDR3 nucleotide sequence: TGTGCCAGCAGTTACACGGGAGGCTACACCTTC. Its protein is CASSYTGGYTF.

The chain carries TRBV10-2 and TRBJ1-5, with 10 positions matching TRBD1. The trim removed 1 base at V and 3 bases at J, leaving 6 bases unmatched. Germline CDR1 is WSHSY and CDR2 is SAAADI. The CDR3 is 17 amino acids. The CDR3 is CASSEFSGTGVNQPQHF. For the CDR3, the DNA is TGCGCCAGCAGTGAGTTCTCCGGGACAGGGGTCAATCAGCCCCAGCATTTT.

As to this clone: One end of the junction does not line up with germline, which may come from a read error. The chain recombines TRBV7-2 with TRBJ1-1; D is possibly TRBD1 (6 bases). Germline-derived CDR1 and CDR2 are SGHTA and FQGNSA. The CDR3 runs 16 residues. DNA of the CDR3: TGTGCCAGCAGCCTCTACACTCCTCAGATTGGCGGGGGCAGCCGGTTT. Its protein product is CASSLYTPQIGGGSRF.

The CDR3 loop is CASTPGGTPNTEAFF. CDR3 bases: TGCGCCAGCACCCCGGGGGGGACCCCGAACACTGAAGCTTTCTTT. This chain links TRBV5-1 with TRBJ1-1, with TRBD1 as a possible D gene (5 bases). From germline, CDR1 is SGHRS and CDR2 YFSETQ. The CDR3 is made up of 15 amino acids. Trimming stripped 6 bases from V and 1 base from J, with 16 bases between.

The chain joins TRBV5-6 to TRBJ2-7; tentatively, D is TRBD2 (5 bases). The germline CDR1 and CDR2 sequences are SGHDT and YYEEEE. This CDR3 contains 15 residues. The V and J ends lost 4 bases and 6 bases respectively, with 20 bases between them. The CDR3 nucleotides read TGTGCCAGCAGCCCACAAGCACTAGGGAATACCGAGCAGTACGTC. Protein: CASSPQALGNTEQYV.

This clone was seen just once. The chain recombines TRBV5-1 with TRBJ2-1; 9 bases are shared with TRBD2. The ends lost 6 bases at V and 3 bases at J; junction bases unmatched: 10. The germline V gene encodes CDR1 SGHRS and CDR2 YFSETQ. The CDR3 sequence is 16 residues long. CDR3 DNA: TGCGCCAGCACCCGCGGAAGGACTAGCGACTACAATGAGCAGTTCTTC. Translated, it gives CASTRGRTSDYNEQFF.

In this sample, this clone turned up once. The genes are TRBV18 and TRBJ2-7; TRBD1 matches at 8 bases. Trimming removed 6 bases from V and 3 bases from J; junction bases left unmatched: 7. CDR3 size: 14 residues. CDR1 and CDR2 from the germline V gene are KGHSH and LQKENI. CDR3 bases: TGTGCCAGCTCGCCGGGACAGGTGTACTACGAGCAGTACTTC. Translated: CASSPGQVYYEQYF. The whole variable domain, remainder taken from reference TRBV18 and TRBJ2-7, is NAGVMQNPRHLVRRRGQEARLRCSPMKGHSHVYWYRQLPEEGLKFMVYLQKENIIDESGMPKERFSAEFPKEGPSILRIQQVVRGDSAAYFCASSPGQVYYEQYFGPGTRLTVT.

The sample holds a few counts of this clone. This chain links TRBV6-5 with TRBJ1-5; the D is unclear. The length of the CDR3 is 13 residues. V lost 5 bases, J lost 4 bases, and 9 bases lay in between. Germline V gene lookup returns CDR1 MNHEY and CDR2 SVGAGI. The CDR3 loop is CASSPKRNQPQHF. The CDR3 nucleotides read TGTGCCAGCAGTCCTAAGAGGAATCAGCCCCAGCATTTT.

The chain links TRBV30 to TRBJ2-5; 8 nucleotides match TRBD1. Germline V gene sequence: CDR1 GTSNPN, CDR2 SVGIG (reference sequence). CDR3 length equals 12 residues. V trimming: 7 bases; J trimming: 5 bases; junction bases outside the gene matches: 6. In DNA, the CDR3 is TGTGCCTACTTGACAGGGGATGAGACCCAGTACTTC. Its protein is CAYLTGDETQYF.

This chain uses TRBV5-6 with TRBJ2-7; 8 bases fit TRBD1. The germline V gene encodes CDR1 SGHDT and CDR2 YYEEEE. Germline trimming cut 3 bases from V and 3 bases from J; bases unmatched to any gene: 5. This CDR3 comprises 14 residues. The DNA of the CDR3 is TGTGCCAGCAGCTCCTGGACAGGGAACTACGAGCAGTACTTC. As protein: CASSSWTGNYEQYF.